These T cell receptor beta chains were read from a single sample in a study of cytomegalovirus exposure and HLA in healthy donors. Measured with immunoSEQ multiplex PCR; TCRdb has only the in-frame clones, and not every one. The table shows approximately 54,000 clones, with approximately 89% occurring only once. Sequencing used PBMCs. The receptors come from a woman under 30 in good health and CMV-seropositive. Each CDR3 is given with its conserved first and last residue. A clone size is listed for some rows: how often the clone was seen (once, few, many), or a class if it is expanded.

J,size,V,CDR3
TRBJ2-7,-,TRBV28,CASRASGGYEQYF
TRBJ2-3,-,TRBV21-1,CASSDGTSGGGNTQYF
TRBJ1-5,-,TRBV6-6,CASSQRESQPQHF
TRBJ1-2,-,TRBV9,CASSVGSVRGYGYTF
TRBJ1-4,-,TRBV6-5,CASSRTGEKLFF
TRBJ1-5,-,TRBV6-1,CASRDREGSNQPQHF
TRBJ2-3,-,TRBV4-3,CASSQATSGGLLTDTQYF
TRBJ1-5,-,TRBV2,CASTDSPVYQPQHF
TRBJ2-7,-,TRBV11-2,CASSFDRLSYEQYF
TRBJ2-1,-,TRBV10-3,CAIGEAGINNEQFF
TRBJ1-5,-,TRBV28,CASRDNYSNQPQHF
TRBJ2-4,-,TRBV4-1,CASSQGGSIQYF
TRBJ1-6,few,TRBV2,CASSEGRNSPLHF
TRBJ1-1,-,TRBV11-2,CASSLDHGGNTEAFF
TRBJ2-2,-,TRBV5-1,CASSLRTGNLAGELFF
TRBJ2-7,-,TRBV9,CASSAVAGSHEQYF
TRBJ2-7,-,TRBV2,CASSPQAGDLGLAGVPSYEQYF
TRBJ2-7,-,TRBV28,CASSTAGAGAFYEQYF
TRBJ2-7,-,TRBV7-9,CASGTSELGQGAYEQYF
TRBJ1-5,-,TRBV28,CASSLPGPGVYSNQPQHF
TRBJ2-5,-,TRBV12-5,CASGLEAGETQYF
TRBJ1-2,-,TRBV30,CAWSMGQSYGYTF
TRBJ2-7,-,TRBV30,CAWSVLEFPYEQYF
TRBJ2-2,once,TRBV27,CASLDRNTGELFF
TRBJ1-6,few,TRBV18,CASSPSSENSPLHF
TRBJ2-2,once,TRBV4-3,CASSRRSGGAGTGELFF
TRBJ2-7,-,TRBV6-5,CASKTGQGSYEQYF
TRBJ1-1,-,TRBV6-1,CASSESLRRNTEAFF
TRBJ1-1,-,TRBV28,CASSLEYERASGTLVNTEAFF
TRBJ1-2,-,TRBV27,CASSSQGYGYTF
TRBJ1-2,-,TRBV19,CASSSQINYGYTF
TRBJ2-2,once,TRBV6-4,CASSPKGTSDTGELFF
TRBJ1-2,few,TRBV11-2,CASSLPAWQGDGYTF
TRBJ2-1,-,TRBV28,CASSLWGGGQGTYNEQFF
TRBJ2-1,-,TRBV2,CASSEVPGINEQFF
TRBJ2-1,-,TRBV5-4,CASSSGGGAHNEQFF
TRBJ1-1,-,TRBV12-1,CASSWRGDWAEAFF
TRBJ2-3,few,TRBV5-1,CASSLVPTSTDTQYF
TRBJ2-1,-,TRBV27,CASSLLLGQGSSYNEQFF
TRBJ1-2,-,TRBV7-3,CASSPSPGTGGPLYGYTF
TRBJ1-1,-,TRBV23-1,CASSQSPLYGKNTEAFF
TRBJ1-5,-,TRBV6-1,CASSVTGDNQPQHF
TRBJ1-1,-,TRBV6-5,CASSYGRANTEAFF
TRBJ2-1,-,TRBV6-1,CASSRTSGGYEQFF
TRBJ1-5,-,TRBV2,CASSVRAGQQISYQPQHF
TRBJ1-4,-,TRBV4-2,CASSQDLQAYNEKLFF